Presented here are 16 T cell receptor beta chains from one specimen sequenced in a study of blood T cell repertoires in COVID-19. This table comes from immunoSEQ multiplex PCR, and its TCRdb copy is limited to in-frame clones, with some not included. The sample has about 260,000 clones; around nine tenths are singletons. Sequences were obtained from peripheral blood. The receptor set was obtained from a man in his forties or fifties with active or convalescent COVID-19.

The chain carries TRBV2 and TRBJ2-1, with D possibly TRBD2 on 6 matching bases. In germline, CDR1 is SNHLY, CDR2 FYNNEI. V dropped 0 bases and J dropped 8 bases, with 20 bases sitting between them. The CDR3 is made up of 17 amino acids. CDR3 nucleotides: TGTGCCAGCAGTGAAGCCCCCGGGAGTGGATGGGAGGATGAGCAGTTCTTC. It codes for CASSEAPGSGWEDEQFF.

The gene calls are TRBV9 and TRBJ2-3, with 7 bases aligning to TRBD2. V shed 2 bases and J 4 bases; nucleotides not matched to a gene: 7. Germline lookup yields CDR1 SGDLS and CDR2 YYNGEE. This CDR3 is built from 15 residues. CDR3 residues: CASSVGPGGSDTQYF. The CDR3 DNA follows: TGTGCCAGCAGCGTGGGCCCGGGGGGTTCAGATACGCAGTATTTT.

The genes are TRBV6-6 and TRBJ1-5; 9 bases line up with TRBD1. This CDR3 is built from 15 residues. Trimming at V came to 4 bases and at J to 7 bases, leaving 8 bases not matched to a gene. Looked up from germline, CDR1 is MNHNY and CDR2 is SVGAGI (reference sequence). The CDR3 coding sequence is TGTGCCAGCAGTTCTCCGGGACAGGGCGGGCAGCCCCAGCATTTT. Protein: CASSSPGQGGQPQHF.

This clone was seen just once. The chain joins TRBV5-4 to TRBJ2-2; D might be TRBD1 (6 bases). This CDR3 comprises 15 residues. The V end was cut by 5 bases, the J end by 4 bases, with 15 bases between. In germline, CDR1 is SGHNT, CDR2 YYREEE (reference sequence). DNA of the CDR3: TGTGCCAGCAGTAGAAGGGGGACGGGCACCGGGGAGCTGTTTTTT. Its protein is CASSRRGTGTGELFF.

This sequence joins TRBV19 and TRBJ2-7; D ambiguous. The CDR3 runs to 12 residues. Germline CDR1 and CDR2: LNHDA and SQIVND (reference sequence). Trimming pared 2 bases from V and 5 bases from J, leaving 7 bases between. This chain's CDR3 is CASSIRGDEQYF. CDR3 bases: TGTGCCAGTAGTATACGAGGCGACGAGCAGTACTTC.

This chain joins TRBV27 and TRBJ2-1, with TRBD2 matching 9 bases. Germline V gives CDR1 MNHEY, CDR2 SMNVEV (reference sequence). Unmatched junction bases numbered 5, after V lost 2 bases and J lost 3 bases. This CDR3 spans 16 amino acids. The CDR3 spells CASSLGLAGLYNEQFF. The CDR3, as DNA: TGTGCCAGCAGTTTAGGGCTAGCGGGACTCTACAATGAGCAGTTCTTC.

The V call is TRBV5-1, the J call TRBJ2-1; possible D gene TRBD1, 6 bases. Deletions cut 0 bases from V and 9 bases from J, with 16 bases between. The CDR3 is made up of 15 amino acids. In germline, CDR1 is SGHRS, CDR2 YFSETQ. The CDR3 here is CASSLEIRDTREQFF. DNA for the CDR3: TGCGCCAGCAGCTTGGAGATTCGGGACACCCGTGAGCAGTTCTTC.

In nucleotides, the CDR3 is TGTGCCAGCAGCCAAGCTGGGGGGAATGAAAAACTGTTTTTT. Translated: CASSQAGGNEKLFF. The chain carries TRBV3-1 (or the pseudogene TRBV3-2) and TRBJ1-4, with D possibly being TRBD1 (5 bases). Trimming removed 1 base at V and 5 bases at J, with 8 bases between. Per germline, CDR1 LGHDT and CDR2 YNNKEL (reference sequence). The CDR3 runs 14 residues.

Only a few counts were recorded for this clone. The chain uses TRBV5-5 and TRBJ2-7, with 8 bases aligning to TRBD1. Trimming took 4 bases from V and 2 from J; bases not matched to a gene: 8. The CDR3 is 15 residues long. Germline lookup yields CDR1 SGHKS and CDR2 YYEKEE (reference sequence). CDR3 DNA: TGTGCCAGCAGCCACGGGACAGGAGCCGCCTACGAGCAGTACTTC. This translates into CASSHGTGAAYEQYF.

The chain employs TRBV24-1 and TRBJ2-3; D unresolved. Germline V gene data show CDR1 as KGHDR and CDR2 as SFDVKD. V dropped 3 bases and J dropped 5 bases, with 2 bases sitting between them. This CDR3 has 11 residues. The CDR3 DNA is TGTGCCACCAGTGATCAAGATACGCAGTATTTT. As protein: CATSDQDTQYF.

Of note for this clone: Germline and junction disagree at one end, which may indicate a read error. The CDR3 region has the DNA TGTGCCAGTAGCTCCGTAAGGACAGGTATTTCACCGGGGCGCCACAATGAGCAGTTCTTC. It yields the protein CASSSVRTGISPGRHNEQFF. This chain joins TRBV7-3 and TRBJ2-1; 7 bases are a match to TRBD1. CDR1 and CDR2 (germline): SGHTA, FQGTGA. This CDR3 has 20 residues.

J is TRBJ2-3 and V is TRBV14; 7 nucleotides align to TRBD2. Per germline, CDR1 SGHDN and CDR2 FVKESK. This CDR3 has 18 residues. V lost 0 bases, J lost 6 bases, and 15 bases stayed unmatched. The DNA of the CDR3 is TGTGCCAGCAGCCAAGAATCTTTCGCGGGGGTGACGAGGGATACGCAGTATTTT. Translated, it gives CASSQESFAGVTRDTQYF.

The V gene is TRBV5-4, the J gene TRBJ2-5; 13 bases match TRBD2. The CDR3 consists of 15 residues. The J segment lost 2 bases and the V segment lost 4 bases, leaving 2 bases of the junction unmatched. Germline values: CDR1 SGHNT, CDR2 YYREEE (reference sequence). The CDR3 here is CASSQGLAGQETQYF. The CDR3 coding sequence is TGTGCCAGCAGCCAGGGACTAGCGGGACAAGAGACCCAGTACTTC.

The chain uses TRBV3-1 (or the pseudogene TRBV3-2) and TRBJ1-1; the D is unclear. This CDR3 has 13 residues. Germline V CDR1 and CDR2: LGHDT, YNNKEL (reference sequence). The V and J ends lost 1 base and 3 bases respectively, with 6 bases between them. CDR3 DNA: TGTGCCAGCAGCCAAGGGAGGGACACTGAAGCTTTCTTT. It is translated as CASSQGRDTEAFF.

The CDR3 nucleotides read TGTGCCAGCAGCCAAGATAGTGAGCAGTTCTTC. Protein: CASSQDSEQFF. The V and J genes are TRBV14 and TRBJ2-1, with D unresolved. Trimming stripped 0 bases from V and 9 bases from J, with 3 bases between. The CDR3 spans 11 residues. Germline V lookup: CDR1 SGHDN, CDR2 FVKESK. Using reference TRBV14 and TRBJ2-1 for the parts outside the CDR3, the full variable domain is EAGVTQFPSHSVIEKGQTVTLRCDPISGHDNLYWYRRVMGKEIKFLLHFVKESKQDESGMPNNRFLAERTGGTYSTLKVQPAELEDSGVYFCASSQDSEQFFGPGTRLTVL.

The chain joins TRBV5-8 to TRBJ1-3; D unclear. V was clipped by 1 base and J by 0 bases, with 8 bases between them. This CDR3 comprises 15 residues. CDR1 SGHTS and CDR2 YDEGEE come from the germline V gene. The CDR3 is CASSLWRNSGNTIYF. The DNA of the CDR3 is TGTGCCAGCAGCTTGTGGCGGAACTCTGGAAACACCATATATTTT.